The 6 T cell receptor beta chains in this list originate from one sample, sequenced in a study of long-term antiretroviral therapy in people with HIV. Sequencing used immunoSEQ v3.0 at survey level. The protocol was immunoSEQ multiplex PCR, while the TCRdb copy is restricted to in-frame clones and leaves out a portion. The data show approximately 20,000 clones, around 84% seen once. The source was unsorted PBMCs, collected 0.9 years after starting antiretroviral therapy. The receptors come from a man younger than 35 with HIV.

This chain uses TRBV5-1 with TRBJ2-1, with D uncertain. This CDR3 has 15 amino acids. From germline, CDR1 is SGHRS and CDR2 YFSETQ. The ends were cut back, 0 bases at V and 0 bases at J, with 7 bases in the middle. CDR3 DNA sequence: TGCGCCAGCAGCTTGGCGGATAGCTCCTACAATGAGCAGTTCTTC. It specifies CASSLADSSYNEQFF.

The rearrangement uses TRBV2 and TRBJ1-6; possibly TRBD1 for D (6 bases). This CDR3 spans 13 amino acids. Trimming left V 8 bases short and J 8 bases short, with 13 bases between. Per germline, CDR1 SNHLY and CDR2 FYNNEI. CDR3 amino acids: CASGGQKDSPLHF. Here the CDR3 DNA reads TGTGCCAGCGGGGGGCAGAAAGATTCACCCCTCCACTTT. Drawing the rest from reference TRBV2 and TRBJ1-6, the complete variable domain is EPEVTQTPSHQVTQMGQEVILRCVPISNHLYFYWYRQILGQKVEFLVSFYNNEISEKSEIFDDQFSVERPDGSNFTLKIRSTKLEDSAMYFCASGGQKDSPLHFGNGTRLTVT.

The rearrangement joins TRBV7-2 to TRBJ1-2; D is undetermined. The CDR3 consists of 15 residues. Germline V gives CDR1 SGHTA, CDR2 FQGNSA. Trimming took 1 base from V and 2 from J, leaving 11 bases between them. In DNA, the CDR3 is TGTGCCAGCAGCTTAGGGAGGGCAGGAAACTATGGCTACACCTTC. Protein sequence: CASSLGRAGNYGYTF.

This chain uses TRBV28 with TRBJ1-3, with D maybe TRBD1 (5 bases). The germline gives CDR1 MDHEN, CDR2 SYDVKM. Trimming left V 7 bases short and J 4 bases short, with 11 bases between. The CDR3 covers 13 residues. The CDR3 here is CASNNRLGNTIYF. In nucleotides, the CDR3 is TGTGCCAGCAACAACAGGCTGGGAAACACCATATATTTT. Complete variable domain (other parts from reference TRBV28 and TRBJ1-3): DVKVTQSSRYLVKRTGEKVFLECVQDMDHENMFWYRQDPGLGLRLIYFSYDVKMKEKGDIPEGYSVSREKKERFSLILESASTNQTSMYLCASNNRLGNTIYFGEGSWLTVV.

This clone was seen only a few times. J is TRBJ2-3 and V is TRBV15, with 11 positions matching TRBD2. Germline CDR1 and CDR2: LNHNV and YYDKDF (reference sequence). The V and J ends lost 0 bases and 4 bases, in that order; junction bases with no gene match: 0. The CDR3 spans 15 residues. The CDR3 DNA reads TGTGCCACCAGCAGAGATAGCGGGGGGGCAGATACGCAGTATTTT. Its protein is CATSRDSGGADTQYF.

CDR3 in amino acids: CASSRGRTEAFF. The CDR3, as DNA: TGTGCCAGCAGCCGGGGTCGCACTGAAGCTTTCTTT. This chain links TRBV11-2 with TRBJ1-1, with D hard to call. Trimming shortened V by 5 bases and J by 4 bases, and 8 bases separated the two germline ends. The CDR3 runs to 12 residues. CDR1 and CDR2 from the germline V gene are SGHAT and FQNNGV. The whole variable domain, filled in from reference TRBV11-2 and TRBJ1-1, reads EAGVAQSPRYKIIEKRQSVAFWCNPISGHATLYWYQQILGQGPKLLIQFQNNGVVDDSQLPKDRFSAERLKGVDSTLKIQPAKLEDSAVYLCASSRGRTEAFFGQGTRLTVV.